The entry below describes one T cell receptor (beta chain). The target antigen is unknown. The record originates from a study of cytomegalovirus exposure and HLA in healthy donors. Overall study results and limits: The study carried out a later analysis of TCR beta sequences. It associated approximately 15,000 of them with specific HLA alleles at a false discovery rate of 0.05.

The germline gives CDR1 MDHEN, CDR2 SYDVKM. This CDR3 region has 13 residues. Primers included in the PCR were 60 Vbeta and 13 Jbeta primers. Here immunoSEQ multiplex PCR was the method, and the copy in TCRdb shows in-frame clones only, minus some. The sample includes 75,000 to 95,000 clones, more than 60% of them seen just once. The chain links TRBV28 to TRBJ2-5; the D is unclear. The DNA end favors TRBJ2-7, so the J call may be wrong. This clonotype was obtained from a man younger than 45 in good health and CMV-seronegative. The specimen was PBMCs. The DNA for the CDR3 is TGTGCCAGCAGTTTAGTACAGAGCTACGAGCAGTACTTC. As protein: CASSLVQSYEQYF.